This paragraph reports one TCR beta chain. The antigen remains unidentified. These data originate in a study of T cell responses to AZD1222 COVID-19 vaccine. Notes on the study in general: Baseline seropositivity occurred in only a handful of AZD1222 recipients. The breadth and depth of Spike-specific TCRs increased once two AZD1222 doses had been given.

Assay used: immunoSEQ multiplex PCR; TCRdb lists only in-frame clones, some missing. The sample contains some 71,000 clones, less than 90% of which appear only once. Trimming removed 0 bases from V and 0 bases from J, with 6 bases in between. Germline V gives CDR1 SGHVS, CDR2 FQNEAQ. The CDR3 spans 14 residues. The sequenced sample was peripheral blood, obtained on day 0 of AZD1222 vaccination. J is TRBJ2-7 and V is TRBV7-8, with D unclear. This TCR was sampled from an adult in good health. The CDR3 DNA reads as TGTGCCAGCAGCTTAGCGCTCGTCTCCTACGAGCAGTACTTC. Protein: CASSLALVSYEQYF. Based on the CDR3 plus reference TRBV7-8 and TRBJ2-7, the full variable domain is GAGVSQSPRYKVAKRGQDVALRCDPISGHVSLFWYQQALGQGPEFLTYFQNEAQLDKSGLPSDRFFAERPEGSVSTLKIQRTQQEDSAVYLCASSLALVSYEQYFGPGTRLTVT.